Below are 20 T cell receptor beta chains sequenced from a single sample in a study of T cell repertoires in cytomegalovirus infection (dated by TCRdb to between 2019 and 2020). For sequencing, an Illumina HiSeq 1500 was employed. TCRdb reprocessing: public reads trimmed at Q25 with fastp, clones called with MiXCR, in-frame beta chains kept. Each record represents a unique CDR3 protein, reported with the most common genes and DNA among its rows. The sample table lists around 170,000 distinct CDR3 sequences, 13% to 15% of them with a count of one. Approximately 30% of the sample goes to the ten largest clones. Specimen: PBMCs. The receptors here all came from a human donor in good health (CMV status not recorded). Some clones in this sample may be carry-over from other donors' samples.

This rearrangement joins TRBV20-1 to TRBJ2-3; D is undetermined. V was trimmed by 3 bases and J by 5 bases, leaving 15 bases between them. Germline CDR1 reads DFQATT; CDR2 reads SNEGSKA (reference sequence). The CDR3 covers 14 residues. The CDR3 loop reads CSARQASVVDTQYF. The CDR3 DNA sequence: TGCAGTGCTAGGCAGGCGAGCGTTGTAGATACGCAGTATTTT.

This clonotype was detected ten times or more. The chain employs TRBV28 and TRBJ2-7; TRBD1 might be the D (6 bases). Germline V gives CDR1 MDHEN, CDR2 SYDVKM. The CDR3 is 17 residues long. Trimming cost V 6 bases and J 0 bases, with 21 bases left between them. This CDR3 is CASSPAGQGSPSYEQYF. In nucleotides, the CDR3 is TGTGCCAGCAGCCCCGCCGGGCAGGGGTCCCCCTCCTACGAGCAGTACTTC.

This clonotype was seen at least ten times. V is TRBV7-2 and J is TRBJ1-6; no reliable D call. Trimming stripped 0 bases from V and 6 bases from J, with 12 bases between. The CDR3 has 16 residues. Looked up from germline, CDR1 is SGHTA and CDR2 is FQGNSA. The CDR3 sequence: CASSLALLSTNSPLHF. The DNA for the CDR3 is TGTGCCAGCAGCTTAGCTTTACTTAGTACTAATTCACCCCTCCACTTT.

Worth noting for this clonotype: This may arise from a read error, as a much more abundant clone is one base away. The chain has TRBV5-1 and TRBJ2-6; D is perhaps TRBD1 (6 bases). Deletions cut 0 bases from V and 5 bases from J, with 12 bases between. CDR1 is SGHRS and CDR2 is YFSETQ in the germline V gene. The CDR3 has 16 amino acids. The DNA of the CDR3 is TGCGCCAGCAGCTTGGAAGGGGGTAGTAGGGCCAACGTCCTGACTTTC. It codes for CASSLEGGSRANVLTF.

This clonotype was recorded many times. This sequence joins TRBV7-6 and TRBJ2-3; 9 bases agree with TRBD2. Germline CDR1 reads SGHVS; CDR2 reads FNYEAQ. This CDR3 has 15 residues. V lost 4 bases and J lost 0; bases outside the gene matches: 2. The CDR3 sequence: CASSSGLASTDTQYF. DNA for the CDR3: TGTGCCAGCAGCTCTGGACTAGCGAGCACAGATACGCAGTATTTT.

The chain uses TRBV7-9 and TRBJ2-4, with 7 positions matching TRBD1. With 7 bases clipped from V and 3 bases from J, the junction kept 3 bases outside the gene matches. The CDR3 has 13 residues. Per germline, CDR1 SEHNR and CDR2 FQNEAQ (reference sequence). In DNA, the CDR3 is TGTGCCAGCACAGGACAGGACAAAAACATTCAGTACTTC. Amino acids: CASTGQDKNIQYF.

This clonotype was seen ten or more times. This rearrangement joins TRBV29-1 to TRBJ2-7, with TRBD1 matching 10 bases. The V gene end was trimmed by 6 bases and the J gene end by 2 bases; junction bases not matched to a gene: 16. The CDR3 contains 17 residues. Germline CDR1 SQVTM, CDR2 ANQGSEA. CDR3 in DNA: TGCAGCGTAATCCCCCTGAAACGGACAGGGGGTCCCTACGAGCAGTACTTC. It translates to CSVIPLKRTGGPYEQYF.

This clonotype has a count of ten or more. The rearrangement uses TRBV7-3 and TRBJ2-1; D not certain. The germline CDR1 and CDR2 sequences are SGHTA and FQGTGA. CDR3 length: 12 amino acids. Between the trimmed V and J ends, which lost 4 bases and 9 bases, there was a span of 10 bases. In DNA form, the CDR3 reads TGTGCCAGCAGCTACCGAGGTAGTGAGCAGTTCTTC. Its translation: CASSYRGSEQFF.

This clonotype was seen a handful of times. The CDR3 reads CASSQESGRDNEQFF. The CDR3, as DNA: TGTGCCAGCAGCCAAGAAAGCGGGAGAGACAATGAGCAGTTCTTC. The chain links TRBV4-2 to TRBJ2-1; TRBD2 aligns across 8 bases. CDR3 size: 15 residues. The trim removed 0 bases at V and 5 bases at J, leaving 3 bases unmatched. Germline assignment: CDR1 LGHNA and CDR2 YNFKEQ.

The sample holds many counts of this clonotype. V gene TRBV4-2 combines with J gene TRBJ2-7, with 8 bases identical to TRBD2. The V and J ends lost 0 bases and 7 bases, in that order; junction bases with no gene match: 5. The CDR3 contains 14 residues. Germline V CDR1 and CDR2: LGHNA, YNFKEQ. The CDR3 protein is CASSQDQLAEEQYF. CDR3 DNA sequence: TGTGCCAGCAGCCAAGATCAACTAGCGGAAGAGCAGTACTTC.

In this sample, this clonotype turned up many times. The V gene is TRBV25-1, the J gene TRBJ1-1; a weak D match, TRBD1 (5 bases). The CDR3 extends over 17 amino acids. Germline assignment: CDR1 MGHDK and CDR2 SYGVNS. V was cut by 0 bases and J by 9 bases, with 23 bases left in between. The CDR3 region has the DNA TGTGCCAGCAGTGAATACGCGATCGGGGCAATGAGGACGAAAGCTTTCTTT. This encodes CASSEYAIGAMRTKAFF.

The sample holds many counts of this clonotype. V is TRBV7-6 and J is TRBJ2-7; 10 bases fit TRBD1. The CDR3 has 15 residues. V lost 2 bases, J lost 2 bases, and 3 bases stayed unmatched. CDR1 and CDR2 from the germline V gene are SGHVS and FNYEAQ. CDR3 sequence reads: CASSLYGTGAYEQYF. The DNA for the CDR3 is TGTGCCAGCAGCTTATATGGGACAGGGGCCTACGAGCAGTACTTC.

This clonotype was detected only a few times. J is TRBJ1-2 and V is TRBV7-9; 8 bases align to TRBD1. CDR3 length equals 13 residues. CDR1 and CDR2 from the germline V gene are SEHNR and FQNEAQ (reference sequence). The V segment lost 5 bases and the J segment 3 bases; nucleotides outside the gene matches: 2. CDR3 in DNA: TGTGCCAGCAGCCAGACAGGGGACTATGGCTACACCTTC. It is translated as CASSQTGDYGYTF.

This clonotype was seen ten or more times. This chain connects TRBV12-3 or TRBV12-4 to TRBJ2-7; the D gene is possibly TRBD1 (5 bases). CDR3 size: 12 residues. V lost 4 bases and J lost 4, with 8 bases in between. CDR3 sequence: CASSSRQYEQYF. The CDR3, as DNA: TGTGCCAGCAGTTCCAGACAGTACGAGCAGTACTTC.

This clonotype has a handful of counts. V and J are TRBV19 and TRBJ2-1; D not certain. Germline V gives CDR1 LNHDA, CDR2 SQIVND (reference sequence). The CDR3 is 13 residues long. Trimming left V 4 bases short and J 3 bases short, with 7 bases between. Written as DNA, the CDR3 is TGTGCCAGTAGTACTTCCGACTACAATGAGCAGTTCTTC. This translates into CASSTSDYNEQFF.

In its sample, this clonotype ranks as medium-sized. This rearrangement joins TRBV7-8 to TRBJ2-5, with 7 nucleotides matching TRBD1. J gave up 5 bases and V 5 bases, and 11 bases lay outside the gene matches. The CDR3 sequence is 15 residues long. Germline V gives CDR1 SGHVS, CDR2 FQNEAQ. CDR3 nucleotides: TGTGCCAGCAGCCTCGGACAGGCCCTAAGGGAGACCCAGTACTTC. Protein sequence: CASSLGQALRETQYF.

This clonotype showed up many times. The CDR3 coding sequence is TGTGCCAGCAGCTCTTTTCAGGGAGGCGAGCAGTACTTC. Its translation: CASSSFQGGEQYF. This chain links TRBV7-2 with TRBJ2-7, with TRBD2 as a possible D gene (6 bases). Germline CDR1 reads SGHTA; CDR2 reads FQGNSA. The V end lost 4 bases, the J end lost 6 bases, and 13 bases lay between the germline ends. The CDR3 has 13 amino acids.

The chain joins TRBV7-9 to TRBJ2-7; 9 bases are shared with TRBD1. Germline values: CDR1 SEHNR, CDR2 FQNEAQ (reference sequence). V gave up 5 bases and J gave up 2 bases; unmatched junction bases: 10. The CDR3 has 16 amino acids. The CDR3: CASSTHGTGSPYEQYF. The CDR3 region has the DNA TGTGCCAGCAGCACTCATGGGACAGGGTCCCCCTACGAGCAGTACTTC.

V and J are TRBV28 and TRBJ2-7, with TRBD2 identical over 8 bases. This CDR3 has 15 residues. V was clipped by 7 bases and J by 3 bases; unmatched bases: 11. Germline assignment: CDR1 MDHEN and CDR2 SYDVKM. The CDR3 DNA reads as TGTGCCAGCAACCATCCTAGCGGGCGGATCTACGAGCAGTACTTC. As protein: CASNHPSGRIYEQYF.

Many counts were recorded for this clonotype. This chain joins TRBV7-9 and TRBJ1-1; D remains ambiguous. The CDR3 extends over 12 amino acids. Trimming removed 7 bases at V and 0 bases at J, with 6 bases between. Looked up from germline, CDR1 is SEHNR and CDR2 is FQNEAQ (reference sequence). Here the CDR3 reads CASTYLNTEAFF. DNA for the CDR3: TGTGCCAGCACTTACTTGAACACTGAAGCTTTCTTT.